Below, 26 T cell receptor beta chains from the same sample are listed, as sequenced in a study of Graves' ophthalmopathy and Graves' hyperthyroidism (dated by TCRdb to 2016 to 2018). Sequencing used an Illumina HiSeq 2000. TCR beta CDR3 regions were amplified from RNA transcripts for repertoire sequencing. A first-round RT-PCR used HTBI primers with the Qiagen OneStep RT-PCR kit, followed by a second-round multiplex PCR, size selection and purification. The public sequencing data were trimmed at Q25 with fastp and processed into clonotypes with MiXCR by TCRdb, which kept only in-frame beta chains. Rows with a matching CDR3 protein are joined into one entry that keeps the most common DNA and genes. The sample table lists approximately 330,000 distinct CDR3 sequences, 17% of them with a count of one. The ten top clones hold about 12% of the sample. The sequenced sample was peripheral blood. The receptor source for this set is an adult man with Graves' ophthalmopathy.

The chain carries TRBV12-3 or TRBV12-4 and TRBJ2-7; TRBD1 or TRBD2 may be the D gene (6 bases each). The DNA end is more similar to TRBJ2-1, so the J call may be wrong. The CDR3 consists of 15 residues. CDR3 region: CASSFSIGGGYEQFF. CDR3 in DNA: TGTGCCAGCAGTTTTTCGATCGGGGGCGGCTACGAGCAGTTCTTC.

This clonotype was counted many times. This chain links TRBV27 with TRBJ1-5; D call uncertain. The V end was cut by 0 bases, the J end by 7 bases, with 10 bases between. Per the germline V gene, CDR1 is MNHEY and CDR2 is SMNVEV (reference sequence). The CDR3 totals 14 residues. Here the CDR3 reads CASSLSGSGQPQHF. The CDR3 bases are TGTGCCAGCAGTTTATCGGGTTCGGGACAGCCCCAGCATTTT.

This clonotype has ten or more counts. The chain couples TRBV2 to TRBJ2-5, with a weak D call TRBD1 (6 bases). The CDR3 has 14 amino acids. CDR1 is SNHLY and CDR2 is FYNNEI in the germline V gene. Trimming shortened V by 6 bases and J by 2 bases, and 13 bases separated the two germline ends. The CDR3 reads CASSNQGIQETQYF. CDR3 DNA: TGTGCCAGCAGCAACCAGGGGATACAAGAGACCCAGTACTTC.

The rearrangement links TRBV7-2 to TRBJ1-5; TRBD1 aligns across 8 bases. V lost 0 bases, J lost 0 bases, and 10 bases stayed unmatched. This CDR3 has 19 amino acids. Germline assignment: CDR1 SGHTA and CDR2 FQGNSA. DNA for the CDR3: TGTGCCAGCAGCTTAGCGGAGGCAGGGGGCTATCATAGCAATCAGCCCCAGCATTTT. It yields the protein CASSLAEAGGYHSNQPQHF. Based on the CDR3 plus reference TRBV7-2 and TRBJ1-5, the full variable domain is GAGVSQSPSNKVTEKGKDVELRCDPISGHTALYWYRQSLGQGLEFLIYFQGNSAPDKSGLPSDRFSAERTGGSVSTLTIQRTQQEDSAVYLCASSLAEAGGYHSNQPQHFGDGTRLSIL.

This clonotype was seen ten or more times. V gene TRBV7-2 combines with J gene TRBJ2-5; D is unclear. This CDR3 region has 12 residues. Trimming took off 5 bases at V and 2 bases at J, with 6 bases between the two ends. Per the germline V gene, CDR1 is SGHTA and CDR2 is FQGNSA. The CDR3 here is CASSRNQETQYF. The CDR3 DNA reads TGTGCCAGCAGCCGCAATCAAGAGACCCAGTACTTC. Based on the CDR3 plus reference TRBV7-2 and TRBJ2-5, the full variable domain is GAGVSQSPSNKVTEKGKDVELRCDPISGHTALYWYRQSLGQGLEFLIYFQGNSAPDKSGLPSDRFSAERTGGSVSTLTIQRTQQEDSAVYLCASSRNQETQYFGPGTRLLVL.

Ten or more counts support this clonotype. The rearrangement uses TRBV29-1 and TRBJ1-1; TRBD1 is a possible D gene (5 bases). The V gene lost 3 bases and the J gene lost 1 base, with 12 bases spanning the gap. Germline V CDR1 and CDR2: SQVTM, ANQGSEA. CDR3 length: 14 amino acids. The CDR3 region is CSVEVTAENTEAFF. The CDR3 DNA sequence: TGCAGCGTTGAGGTGACAGCCGAGAACACTGAAGCTTTCTTT.

The sample holds many counts of this clonotype. An end of the junction differs from the germline gene, which may be a read error. This chain joins TRBV6-5 and TRBJ2-7, with 9 bases aligning to TRBD2. The CDR3 has 15 residues. Germline CDR1 is MNHEY and CDR2 is SVGAGI. CDR3 protein: CASRASGGNSYGQYF. The CDR3 DNA reads as TGTGCCAGCAGAGCGAGCGGGGGGAACTCCTACGGGCAGTACTTC.

Many counts were recorded for this clonotype. The chain employs TRBV28 and TRBJ2-7; the match to TRBD2 covers 7 bases. Germline CDR1 reads MDHEN; CDR2 reads SYDVKM. The CDR3 consists of 14 residues. V trimming: 9 bases; J trimming: 3 bases; junction bases outside the gene matches: 11. CDR3 in amino acids: CASGVSGLSYEQYF. For the CDR3, the DNA is TGTGCCAGTGGGGTTAGCGGGTTAAGCTACGAGCAGTACTTC. The full variable domain, with the rest looked up from reference TRBV28 and TRBJ2-7, is DVKVTQSSRYLVKRTGEKVFLECVQDMDHENMFWYRQDPGLGLRLIYFSYDVKMKEKGDIPEGYSVSREKKERFSLILESASTNQTSMYLCASGVSGLSYEQYFGPGTRLTVT.

Only a few counts were recorded for this clonotype. The CDR3 nucleotides read TGTGCCAGCAGCTTAGTCCGATGGACAGAAGCTTTCTTT. It codes for CASSLVRWTEAFF. The rearrangement uses TRBV11-1 and TRBJ1-1; a weak D match, TRBD1 (5 bases). Trimming cost V 1 base and J 8 bases, with 11 bases left between them. The length of the CDR3 is 13 residues. Germline V gene sequence: CDR1 SGHAT, CDR2 FQDESV (reference sequence).

The chain combines TRBV7-2 with TRBJ2-7, with 7 bases aligning to TRBD1. V lost 1 base and J lost 4; bases outside the gene matches: 7. Looked up from germline, CDR1 is SGHTA and CDR2 is FQGNSA. The length of the CDR3 is 15 residues. The CDR3 DNA sequence: TGTGCCAGCAGCTTAGGGCCAGGGGGTGGTTACGAGCAGTACTTC. As protein: CASSLGPGGGYEQYF.

This clonotype was observed many times. The chain combines TRBV27 with TRBJ1-6; 7 nucleotides line up with TRBD1. Germline CDR1 and CDR2: MNHEY and SMNVEV (reference sequence). Trimming at V came to 6 bases and at J to 8 bases, leaving 7 bases not matched to a gene. The CDR3 consists of 14 residues. The DNA for the CDR3 is TGTGCCAGCAGAAGCGGGACAGATTATTCACCCCTCCACTTT. This encodes CASRSGTDYSPLHF.

This clonotype occurred many times. The rearrangement links TRBV6-1 to TRBJ1-1; unclear D gene. Trimming removed 1 base from V and 1 base from J, with 7 bases in between. This CDR3 region has 14 residues. Germline CDR1 is MNHNS and CDR2 is SASEGT. CDR3 sequence (DNA): TGTGCCAGCAGTGAAGGGACCCCGAACACTGAAGCTTTCTTT. Protein: CASSEGTPNTEAFF.

This clonotype was counted many times. The J gene is TRBJ2-7, the V gene TRBV30, with 7 bases lining up with TRBD1. The CDR3 runs 14 residues. Germline CDR1 is GTSNPN and CDR2 is SVGIG (reference sequence). V shed 0 bases, J shed 2 bases, and the junction held 4 bases outside the gene matches. The DNA of the CDR3 is TGTGCCTGGAGTGTGTGGCAGGGGGCCTACGAGCAGTACTTC. Amino acid sequence: CAWSVWQGAYEQYF.

This clonotype was picked up many times. The chain has TRBV7-2 and TRBJ1-5; D might be TRBD1 (6 bases). Trimming stripped 0 bases from V and 4 bases from J, with 10 bases between. CDR1 and CDR2 (germline): SGHTA, FQGNSA. The CDR3 sequence is 15 residues long. In DNA, the CDR3 is TGTGCCAGCAGCTTAGCGGGGGGCGTTAATCAGCCCCAGCATTTT. Protein sequence: CASSLAGGVNQPQHF.

This clonotype was seen more than once but under ten times. This may arise from a read error, as a much more abundant clone is one base away. The V and J genes are TRBV5-1 and TRBJ2-7; the D is unclear. V gave up 0 bases and J gave up 1 base, with 11 bases separating them. Germline CDR1 SGHRS, CDR2 YFSETQ. This CDR3 contains 15 residues. CDR3 DNA sequence: TGCGCCAGCAGCTTGGCCCCGGTACATTCCTACGAGCAGTACTTC. As protein: CASSLAPVHSYEQYF.

This clonotype was observed at least ten times. The rearrangement joins TRBV11-1 to TRBJ2-7; the D is unclear. CDR1 is SGHAT and CDR2 is FQDESV in the germline V gene (reference sequence). The CDR3 is made up of 15 amino acids. The V gene lost 1 base and the J gene lost 1 base, with 11 bases spanning the gap. The CDR3 sequence: CASSLGWVGSYEQYF. CDR3 coding DNA: TGTGCCAGCAGCTTAGGGTGGGTCGGATCCTACGAGCAGTACTTC.

The chain carries TRBV9 and TRBJ2-2; 11 positions match TRBD2. With V trimmed by 3 bases and J by 3 bases, 4 bases remained unmatched. The CDR3 consists of 16 residues. Per the germline V gene, CDR1 is SGDLS and CDR2 is YYNGEE. The CDR3 nucleotides are TGTGCCAGCAGCGGGGGACTAGCGGATTACACCGGGGAGCTGTTTTTT. It codes for CASSGGLADYTGELFF. The whole variable domain, filled in from reference TRBV9 and TRBJ2-2, reads DSGVTQTPKHLITATGQRVTLRCSPRSGDLSVYWYQQSLDQGLQFLIQYYNGEERAKGNILERFSAQQFPDLHSELNLSSLELGDSALYFCASSGGLADYTGELFFGEGSRLTVL.

This clonotype occurred many times. The chain employs TRBV20-1 and TRBJ1-5, with a tentative D call TRBD1 (5 bases). V was trimmed by 2 bases and J by 7 bases, leaving 12 bases between them. Germline V gene sequence: CDR1 DFQATT, CDR2 SNEGSKA (reference sequence). The CDR3 spans 13 residues. The CDR3 sequence is CSARSGTGQPQHF. The CDR3 DNA sequence: TGCAGTGCTAGATCGGGGACCGGCCAGCCCCAGCATTTT.

In its sample, this clonotype was seen once. A much bigger clone sits one base away, suggesting this may be a read error. This chain joins TRBV4-1 and TRBJ1-6; D is unresolved. This CDR3 has 15 amino acids. Germline CDR1 reads MGHRA; CDR2 reads YSYEKL. For the CDR3, the DNA is TGCGCCAGCAGCCAGGCCATGGTCCCTAATTCACCCCTCCAATTT. Translated: CASSQAMVPNSPLQF.

This clonotype has ten or more counts. This chain joins TRBV6-1 and TRBJ2-7, with 8 bases that match TRBD1. V was pared by 4 bases and J by 3 bases, with 5 bases of the junction left unmatched. The CDR3 totals 14 residues. From germline, CDR1 is MNHNS and CDR2 SASEGT. CDR3 in amino acids: CASSGHGQGYEQYF. CDR3 in DNA: TGTGCCAGCAGTGGCCACGGACAGGGCTACGAGCAGTACTTC.

This clonotype was seen more than once but under ten times. This chain joins TRBV9 and TRBJ2-5; D perhaps matches TRBD1 (6 bases). CDR1 SGDLS and CDR2 YYNGEE come from the germline V gene. CDR3 length: 14 residues. V was cut by 3 bases and J by 2 bases, with 11 bases left in between. The DNA of the CDR3 is TGTGCCAGCAGCGACCTGGGACAACAAGAGACCCAGTACTTC. Protein: CASSDLGQQETQYF.

The table lists this clonotype with many counts. The chain joins TRBV12-5 to TRBJ2-7; D is perhaps TRBD1 (6 bases). Germline CDR1 LGHNT, CDR2 FRNRAP. The ends were cut back, 7 bases at V and 2 bases at J, with 15 bases in the middle. The CDR3 is made up of 14 amino acids. The CDR3 here is CASATDRATYEQYF. As DNA, the CDR3 is TGTGCTAGTGCCACGGACAGAGCTACCTACGAGCAGTACTTC.

This clonotype has ten or more counts. This sequence joins TRBV6-1 and TRBJ2-5; TRBD2 matches 11 bases. The trim removed 6 bases at V and 1 base at J, leaving 13 bases unmatched. The CDR3 is 18 residues long. The germline V gene has CDR1 MNHNS and CDR2 SASEGT. The CDR3 coding sequence is TGTGCCAGCAGCCGGGGGAGGGGGACTAGCGGACCCCAAGAGACCCAGTACTTC. Translation: CASSRGRGTSGPQETQYF.

This clonotype turned up a few times. The chain has TRBV7-8 and TRBJ2-5, with D perhaps TRBD1 (6 bases). Trimming pared 4 bases from V and 1 base from J, leaving 13 bases between. This CDR3 region has 15 residues. Germline V gives CDR1 SGHVS, CDR2 FQNEAQ. CDR3 DNA sequence: TGTGCCAGCAGCTATATAGGGACACCCCAAGAGACCCAGTACTTC. It is translated as CASSYIGTPQETQYF. The full variable domain, its missing parts supplied by reference TRBV7-8 and TRBJ2-5, is GAGVSQSPRYKVAKRGQDVALRCDPISGHVSLFWYQQALGQGPEFLTYFQNEAQLDKSGLPSDRFFAERPEGSVSTLKIQRTQQEDSAVYLCASSYIGTPQETQYFGPGTRLLVL.

There are many counts of this clonotype. The V call is TRBV6-1, the J call TRBJ2-5, with 8 bases identical to TRBD2. Germline CDR1 reads MNHNS; CDR2 reads SASEGT. The CDR3 contains 13 residues. With V trimmed by 9 bases and J by 5 bases, 8 bases remained unmatched. CDR3 amino acids: CASGRGGRETQYF. The CDR3 bases are TGTGCCAGTGGCCGGGGGGGCCGTGAGACCCAGTACTTC.

This clonotype was counted at least ten times. The rearrangement joins TRBV6-1 to TRBJ1-3; D unresolved. Germline V gene sequence: CDR1 MNHNS, CDR2 SASEGT. V lost 2 bases and J lost 0, with 14 bases in between. The CDR3 totals 17 residues. Written as DNA, the CDR3 is TGTGCCAGCAGTGAAATATATACGGGAGACTCTGGAAACACCATATATTTT. This encodes CASSEIYTGDSGNTIYF.